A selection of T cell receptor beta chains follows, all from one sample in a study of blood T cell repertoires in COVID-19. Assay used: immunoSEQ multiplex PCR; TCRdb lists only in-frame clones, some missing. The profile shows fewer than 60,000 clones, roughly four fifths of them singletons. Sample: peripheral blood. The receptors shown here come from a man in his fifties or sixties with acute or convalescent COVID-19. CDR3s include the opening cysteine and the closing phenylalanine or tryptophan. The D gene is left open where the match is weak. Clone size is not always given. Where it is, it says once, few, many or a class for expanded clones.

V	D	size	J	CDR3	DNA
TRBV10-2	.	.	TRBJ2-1	CASSEDQSYNEQFF	TGCGCCAGCAGTGAAGATCAGTCGTACAATGAGCAGTTCTTC
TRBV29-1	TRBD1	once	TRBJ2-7	CSARDRVMGEQYF	TGCAGCGCTAGGGACAGGGTTATGGGCGAGCAGTACTTC
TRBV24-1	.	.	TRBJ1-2	CATSDSQDYGYTF	TGTGCCACCAGTGATTCCCAGGACTATGGCTACACCTTC
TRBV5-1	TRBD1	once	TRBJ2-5	CASSLEGQGARETQYF	TGCGCCAGCAGCTTGGAGGGACAGGGGGCCAGAGAGACCCAGTACTTC
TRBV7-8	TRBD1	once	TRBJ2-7	CASSLVPGQGVNEQYF	TGTGCCAGCAGCTTAGTACCGGGACAGGGGGTCAACGAGCAGTACTTC
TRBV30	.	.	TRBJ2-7	CAWGMTGGWGEQYF	TGTGCCTGGGGTATGACTGGGGGGTGGGGCGAGCAGTACTTC
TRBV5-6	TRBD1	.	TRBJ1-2	CASSWDGQGKNHGYTF	TGTGCCAGCAGCTGGGACGGACAGGGTAAAAATCATGGCTACACCTTC
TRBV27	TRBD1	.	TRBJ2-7	CASSLLGQGTYEQYF	TGTGCCAGCAGTTTACTGGGACAGGGGACCTACGAGCAGTACTTC
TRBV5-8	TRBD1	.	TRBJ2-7	CASSPGTVFSYEQYF	TGTGCCAGCAGCCCCGGGACAGTTTTCTCCTACGAGCAGTACTTC
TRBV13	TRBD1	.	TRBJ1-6	CASSLPGQGNSPLHF	TGTGCCAGCAGCTTACCGGGACAGGGGAATTCACCCCTCCACTTT
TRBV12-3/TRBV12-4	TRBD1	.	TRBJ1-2	CASRDRGTYGYTF	TGTGCCAGCAGGGACAGGGGAACTTATGGCTACACCTTC
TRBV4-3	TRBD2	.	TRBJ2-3	CASSQGKGMGTSTYTQYF	TGCGCCAGCAGCCAAGGAAAAGGGATGGGGACTAGCACTTATACGCAGTATTTT
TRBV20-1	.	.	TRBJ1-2	CSARRERGYTF	TGCAGTGCTAGAAGGGAGAGGGGCTACACCTTC
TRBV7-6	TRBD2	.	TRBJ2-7	CASSLAFGGGYEQYF	TGTGCCAGCAGCTTAGCCTTCGGCGGGGGGTACGAGCAGTACTTC
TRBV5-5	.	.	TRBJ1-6	CASSLTVRSSPLHF	TGTGCCAGCAGCTTGACAGTGAGATCTTCACCCCTCCACTTT
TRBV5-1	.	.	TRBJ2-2	CASSLTTPGELFF	TGCGCCAGCAGCTTAACAACCCCCGGGGAGCTGTTTTTT
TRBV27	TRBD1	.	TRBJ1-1	CASSDRVNTEAFF	TGTGCCAGCAGTGACAGGGTGAACACTGAAGCTTTCTTT
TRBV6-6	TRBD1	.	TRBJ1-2	CASSSDQGAAYGYTF	TGTGCCAGCAGTTCGGATCAGGGGGCGGCCTATGGCTACACCTTC
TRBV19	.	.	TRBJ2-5	CASRLGSIETQYF	TGTGCCAGTAGGCTAGGCTCGATAGAGACCCAGTACTTC
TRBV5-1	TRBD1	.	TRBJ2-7	CASSSALTGGRYEQYF	TGCGCCAGCAGCTCTGCCCTAACAGGGGGTCGTTACGAGCAGTACTTC
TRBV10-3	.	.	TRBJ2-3	CAISEGGSRADTQYF	TGTGCCATCAGTGAGGGGGGGAGTCGCGCAGATACGCAGTATTTT
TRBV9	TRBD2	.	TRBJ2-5	CASSLGTSGGHQETQYF	TGTGCCAGCAGCCTAGGGACTAGCGGGGGACACCAAGAGACCCAGTACTTC
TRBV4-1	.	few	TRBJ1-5	CASSQSRGGDQPQHF	TGCGCCAGCAGCCAGAGCCGGGGGGGTGATCAGCCCCAGCATTTT
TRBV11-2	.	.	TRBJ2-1	CASSLGRENEQFF	TGTGCCAGCAGCTTAGGGAGGGAAAATGAGCAGTTCTTC
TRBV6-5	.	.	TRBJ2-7	CASRQVYEQYF	TGTGCCAGCAGACAGGTCTACGAGCAGTACTTC
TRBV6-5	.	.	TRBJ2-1	CASSSPQMGSYEQFF	TGTGCCAGCAGCTCACCCCAGATGGGTAGCTATGAGCAGTTCTTC
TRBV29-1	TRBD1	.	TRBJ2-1	CSVEGTGVYNEQFF	TGCAGCGTTGAAGGCACAGGGGTCTACAATGAGCAGTTCTTC
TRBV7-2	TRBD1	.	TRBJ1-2	CASSLAGQNYGYTF	TGTGCCAGCAGCTTAGCGGGACAGAACTATGGCTACACCTTC
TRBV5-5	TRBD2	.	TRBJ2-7	CASSPPSGSSYEQYF	TGTGCCAGCAGCCCGCCCAGCGGGAGCTCCTACGAGCAGTACTTC